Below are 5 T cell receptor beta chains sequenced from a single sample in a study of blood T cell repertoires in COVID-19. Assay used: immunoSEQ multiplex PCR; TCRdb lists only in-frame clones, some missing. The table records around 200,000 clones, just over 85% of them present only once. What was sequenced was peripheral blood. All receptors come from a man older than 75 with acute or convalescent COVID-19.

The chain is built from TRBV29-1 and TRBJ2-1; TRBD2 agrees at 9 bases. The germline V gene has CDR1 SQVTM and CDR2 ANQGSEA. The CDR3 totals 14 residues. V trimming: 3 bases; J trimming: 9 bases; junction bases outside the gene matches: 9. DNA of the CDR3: TGCAGCGTTGACCTTGCGGGAGGGCCAACTGAGCAGTTCTTC. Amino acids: CSVDLAGGPTEQFF.

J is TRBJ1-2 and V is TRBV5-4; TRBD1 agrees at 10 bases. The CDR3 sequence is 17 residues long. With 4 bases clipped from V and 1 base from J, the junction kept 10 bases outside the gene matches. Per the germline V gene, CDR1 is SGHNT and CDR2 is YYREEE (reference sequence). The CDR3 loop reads CASSRPGQGVVNYGYTF. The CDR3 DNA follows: TGTGCCAGCAGCCGACCAGGACAGGGGGTGGTTAACTATGGCTACACCTTC.

CDR3 sequence (DNA): TGTGCCAGCAGTTGGAGGGATCCCCACGAGCAGTACGTC. Protein: CASSWRDPHEQYV. The gene calls are TRBV6-5 and TRBJ2-7; D is possibly TRBD2 (6 bases). The CDR3 is 13 amino acids. The germline V gene has CDR1 MNHEY and CDR2 SVGAGI. V shed 4 bases and J shed 5 bases, with 12 bases lying between them.

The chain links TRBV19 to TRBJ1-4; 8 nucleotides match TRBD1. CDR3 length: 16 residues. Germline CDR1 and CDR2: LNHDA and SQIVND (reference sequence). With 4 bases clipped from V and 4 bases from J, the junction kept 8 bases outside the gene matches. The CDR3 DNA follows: TGTGCCAGTAGTAATCCTCCGGGACAGGTTAATGAAAAACTGTTTTTT. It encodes CASSNPPGQVNEKLFF.

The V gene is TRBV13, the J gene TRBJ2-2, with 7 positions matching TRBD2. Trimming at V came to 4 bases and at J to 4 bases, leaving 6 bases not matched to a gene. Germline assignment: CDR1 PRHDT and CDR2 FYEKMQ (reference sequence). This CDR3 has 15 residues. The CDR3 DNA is TGTGCCAGCAGCTACTGGAGCGGGATCACCGGGGAGCTGTTTTTT. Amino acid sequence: CASSYWSGITGELFF.